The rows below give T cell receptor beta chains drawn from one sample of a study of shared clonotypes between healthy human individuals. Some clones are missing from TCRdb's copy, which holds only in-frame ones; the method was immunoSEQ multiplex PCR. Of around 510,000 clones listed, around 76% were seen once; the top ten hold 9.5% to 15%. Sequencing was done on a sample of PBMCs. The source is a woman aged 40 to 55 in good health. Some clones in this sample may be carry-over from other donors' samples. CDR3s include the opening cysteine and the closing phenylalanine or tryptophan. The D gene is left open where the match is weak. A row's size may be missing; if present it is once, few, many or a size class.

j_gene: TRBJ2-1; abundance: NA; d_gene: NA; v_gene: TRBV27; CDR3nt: TGTGCCAGCAGTTTTAGACGTGAGGGAATCGCCTACAATGAGCAGTTCTTC; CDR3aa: CASSFRREGIAYNEQFF
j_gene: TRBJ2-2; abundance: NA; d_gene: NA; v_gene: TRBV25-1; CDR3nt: TGTGCCAGCAGCGACTACGGGGGTCTTGGTCCCGGGGAGCTGTTTTTT; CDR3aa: CASSDYGGLGPGELFF
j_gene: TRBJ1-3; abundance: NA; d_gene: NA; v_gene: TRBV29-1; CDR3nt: TGCAGCGTTTCGACGGGGACAAACACCATATATTTT; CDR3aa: CSVSTGTNTIYF
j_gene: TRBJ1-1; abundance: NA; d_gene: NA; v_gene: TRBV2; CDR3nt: TGTGCCAGCAGTTTCCTGAACACTGAAGCTTTCTTT; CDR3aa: CASSFLNTEAFF
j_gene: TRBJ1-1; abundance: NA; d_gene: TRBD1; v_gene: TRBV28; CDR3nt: TGTGCCAGCAGTCCAGGACAGGGGAGGGACACTGAAGCTTTCTTT; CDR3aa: CASSPGQGRDTEAFF
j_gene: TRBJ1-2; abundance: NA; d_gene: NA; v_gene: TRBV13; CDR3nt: TGTGCCAGCAGCTTCAAGGGAGACTATGGCTACACCTTC; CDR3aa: CASSFKGDYGYTF
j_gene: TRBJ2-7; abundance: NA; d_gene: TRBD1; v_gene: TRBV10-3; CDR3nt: TGTGCCATCAGTGTGGGGACAGTCCCCTACGAGCAGTACTTC; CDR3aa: CAISVGTVPYEQYF
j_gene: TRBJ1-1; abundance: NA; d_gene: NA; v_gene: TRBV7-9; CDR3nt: TGTGCCAGCAGCCCGACAGGTTTAGCTGAAGCTTTCTTT; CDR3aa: CASSPTGLAEAFF
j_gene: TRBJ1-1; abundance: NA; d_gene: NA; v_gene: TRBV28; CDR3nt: TGTGCCAGCAGTTTATCGGTGCCGGGACAAGATGAAGCTTTCTTT; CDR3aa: CASSLSVPGQDEAFF
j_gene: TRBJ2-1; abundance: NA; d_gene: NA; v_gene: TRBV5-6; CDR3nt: TGTGCCAGCAGCGATGGTCGGGCGTGGTACAATGAGCAGTTCTTC; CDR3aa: CASSDGRAWYNEQFF
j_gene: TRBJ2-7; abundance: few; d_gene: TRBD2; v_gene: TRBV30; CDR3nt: TGTGCCTGGAGGGAAGCGGGGGCCCTTGTGCAGTACTTC; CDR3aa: CAWREAGALVQYF
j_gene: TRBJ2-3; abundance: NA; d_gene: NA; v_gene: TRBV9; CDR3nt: TGTGCCAGCAGCCCCCCGGCGATAACAGATACGCAGTATTTT; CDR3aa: CASSPPAITDTQYF
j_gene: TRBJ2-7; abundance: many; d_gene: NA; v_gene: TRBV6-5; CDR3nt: TGTGCCAGCAGGCCGGACGTAACCTACGAGCAGTACTTC; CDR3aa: CASRPDVTYEQYF
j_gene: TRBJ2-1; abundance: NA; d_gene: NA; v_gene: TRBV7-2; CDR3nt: TGTGCCAGCAGCTTACCCCTGGAACTAGAGCAGTTCTTC; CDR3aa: CASSLPLELEQFF
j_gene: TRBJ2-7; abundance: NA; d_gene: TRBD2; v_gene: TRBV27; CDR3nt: TGTGCCAGCAGTGGGGGACTAGCGGGAAGGGAGCAGTACTTC; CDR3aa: CASSGGLAGREQYF
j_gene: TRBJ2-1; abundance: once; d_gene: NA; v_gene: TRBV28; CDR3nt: TGTGCCAGTGATCATGATACCTCCTACAATGAGCAGTTCTTC; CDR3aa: CASDHDTSYNEQFF
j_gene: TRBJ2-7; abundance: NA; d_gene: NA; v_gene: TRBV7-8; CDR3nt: TGTGCAAGCAGCTTCCTCCGCTACTCACCCTACGAGCAGTACTTC; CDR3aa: CASSFLRYSPYEQYF
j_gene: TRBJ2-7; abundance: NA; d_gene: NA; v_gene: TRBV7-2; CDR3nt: TGTGCCAGCGGCGAACGGGGTCAAAGCTCCTACGAGCAGTACTTC; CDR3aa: CASGERGQSSYEQYF
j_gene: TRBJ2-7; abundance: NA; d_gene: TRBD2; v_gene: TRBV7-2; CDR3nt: TGTGCCAGCAGCCCAATCCCGGGACTACGAAGCTCCTACGAGCAGTACTTC; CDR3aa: CASSPIPGLRSSYEQYF
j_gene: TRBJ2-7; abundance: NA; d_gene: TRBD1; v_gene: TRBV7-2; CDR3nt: TGTGCCAGCAGCCCACGACGGGACAGCTACGAGCAGTACTTC; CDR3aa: CASSPRRDSYEQYF
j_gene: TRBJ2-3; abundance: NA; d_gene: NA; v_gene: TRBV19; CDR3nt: TGTGCCAGTACCATTACGGCGCGGGACGGGGATACGCAGTATTTT; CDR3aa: CASTITARDGDTQYF
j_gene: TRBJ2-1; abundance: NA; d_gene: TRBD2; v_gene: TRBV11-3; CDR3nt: TGTGCCAGCAGCCTAGGGGCGGGACTAGCGGGGGACAATGAGCAGTTCTTC; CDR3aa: CASSLGAGLAGDNEQFF
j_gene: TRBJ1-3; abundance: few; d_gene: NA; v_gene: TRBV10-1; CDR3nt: TGCGCCAGCAGTGGAGTGTGTGGAAACACCATATATTTT; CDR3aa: CASSGVCGNTIYF
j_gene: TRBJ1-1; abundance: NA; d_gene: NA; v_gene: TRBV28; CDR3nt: TGTGCCAGCAGTTTATTCCTGGCGGGCGAAGCTTTCTTT; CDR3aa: CASSLFLAGEAFF
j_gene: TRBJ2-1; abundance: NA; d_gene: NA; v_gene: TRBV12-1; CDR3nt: TGTGCCAGCCTCCTTTTTCCCCCTAGCGGAGAGGAGGATGAGCAGTTCTTC; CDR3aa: CASLLFPPSGEEDEQFF
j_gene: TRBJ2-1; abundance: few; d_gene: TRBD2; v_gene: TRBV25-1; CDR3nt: TGTGCCAGCAGTGTTAGCGGGAGAAGGAATGAGCAGTTCTTC; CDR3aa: CASSVSGRRNEQFF